This TCR beta chain was found in a study of identical twins. The study, taken as a whole, reports: Abundant beta clonotypes from cord blood had fewer insertions, unlike memory repertoires, which showed none. In monozygotic twins, models underestimated the sharing of out-of-frame TCR alpha.

A universal primer site was added by template switching, and unique molecular identifiers were carried by the cDNA. Each CDR3 protein is one row after TCRdb ran MiXCR on the 5' RACE reads. The sample lists some 900,000 distinct CDR3 sequences, roughly an eighth occurring once. Healthy Caucasians were all of the donors. As concerns this clonotype: The antigen is undetermined.

Germline-derived CDR1 and CDR2 are DFQATT and SNEGSKA (reference sequence). The CDR3 has 14 residues. V was pared by 5 bases and J by 3 bases, with 13 bases between. In addition, the sample was reused for a study of yellow fever vaccine responses in identical twins.

Specimen: PBMCs. The V and J genes are TRBV20-1 and TRBJ1-4; weak D call: TRBD1 (5 bases). The sequence was collected from a woman aged 18-30 years in good health. CDR3 sequence reads: CSASTGRPNEKLFF. As DNA, the CDR3 is TGCAGTGCTTCAACGGGACGGCCTAATGAAAAACTGTTTTTT.